This T cell receptor (beta chain) is from a study of blood T cell repertoires in COVID-19. Study-wide context: Sources were T cells, B-cell-depleted T cells, or PBMCs; the material itself was cDNA or gDNA.

V lost 4 bases and J lost 9; bases outside the gene matches: 7. The CDR3 is 13 amino acids. The repertoire was sequenced with immunoSEQ multiplex PCR; TCRdb's copy has only in-frame clones and lacks some. The sample has approximately 210,000 clones; roughly four fifths are singletons. This chain links TRBV23-1 with TRBJ2-7, with 9 nucleotides matching TRBD1. TRBV23-1 is marked as an open reading frame, function uncertain. The sequence was collected from a woman aged 40-49 years with acute or convalescent COVID-19. Sequenced sample: peripheral blood. CDR3 in DNA: TGCGCCAGCAGTCGGGACAGGGTCCGTCGGCAGTACTTC. Translated: CASSRDRVRRQYF.